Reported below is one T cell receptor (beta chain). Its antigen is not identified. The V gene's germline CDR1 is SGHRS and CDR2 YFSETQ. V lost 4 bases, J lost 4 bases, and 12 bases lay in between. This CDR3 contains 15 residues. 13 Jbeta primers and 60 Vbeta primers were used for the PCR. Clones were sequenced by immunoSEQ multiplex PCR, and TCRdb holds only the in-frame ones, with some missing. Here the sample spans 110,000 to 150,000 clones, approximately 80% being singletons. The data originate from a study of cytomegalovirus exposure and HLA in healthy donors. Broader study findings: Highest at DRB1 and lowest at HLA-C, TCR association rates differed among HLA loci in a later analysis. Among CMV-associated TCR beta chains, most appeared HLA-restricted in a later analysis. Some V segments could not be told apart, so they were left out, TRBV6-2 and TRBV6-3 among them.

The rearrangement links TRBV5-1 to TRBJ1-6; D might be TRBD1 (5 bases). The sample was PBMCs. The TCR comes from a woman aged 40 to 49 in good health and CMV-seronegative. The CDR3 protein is CASSGEGRYNSPLHF. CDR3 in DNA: TGCGCCAGCAGCGGGGAGGGACGGTATAATTCACCCCTCCACTTT.